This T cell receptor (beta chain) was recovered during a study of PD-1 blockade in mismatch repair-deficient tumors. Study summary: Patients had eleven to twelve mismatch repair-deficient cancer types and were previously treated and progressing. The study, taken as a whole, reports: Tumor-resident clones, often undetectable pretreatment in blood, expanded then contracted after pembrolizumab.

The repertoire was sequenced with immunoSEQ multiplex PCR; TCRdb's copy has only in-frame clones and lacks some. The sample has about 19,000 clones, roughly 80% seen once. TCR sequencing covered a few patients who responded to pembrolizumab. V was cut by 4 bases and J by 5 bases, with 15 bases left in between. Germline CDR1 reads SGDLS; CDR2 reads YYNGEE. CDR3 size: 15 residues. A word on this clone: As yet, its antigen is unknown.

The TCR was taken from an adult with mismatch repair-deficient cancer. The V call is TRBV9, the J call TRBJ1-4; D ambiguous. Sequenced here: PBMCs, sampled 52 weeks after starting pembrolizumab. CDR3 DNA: TGTGCCAGCAGCCCCCGGGTAGGAGTGAATGAAAAACTGTTTTTT. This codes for CASSPRVGVNEKLFF.